This T cell receptor beta chain was recorded in a study of blood T cell repertoires in COVID-19. As processed by the authors: The assay estimated nucleated cells by amplifying reference gene primers. Clones were sequenced by immunoSEQ multiplex PCR, and TCRdb holds only the in-frame ones, with some missing. The V and J calls and the clone size are those of that table, but D and trimming were determined from the DNA. Among 150,000 to 200,000 clones listed, 86% were seen once. Deletions cut 10 bases from V and 2 bases from J, with 17 bases between. The CDR3 is 14 residues long. The V gene's germline CDR1 is MNHEY and CDR2 SVGAGI.

The chain joins TRBV6-5 to TRBJ1-1; D might be TRBD1 (6 bases). The TCR comes from a man aged 60-69 years with acute or convalescent COVID-19. The sequencing sample was made of peripheral blood. CDR3 region: CATQDRGGNTEAFF. The CDR3 region has the DNA TGTGCCACCCAGGACCGAGGGGGAAACACTGAAGCTTTCTTT.